This record concerns one T cell receptor beta chain sequence. Its target is not known. This entry comes from a study of OX40 agonist ivuxolimab in advanced cancers. Findings and caveats of the study: CD8+ T cells (on average) carried more expanded clones than CD4+ T cells. CD4+ and CD8+ T cells in blood underwent clonal expansion by week 6 at 0.1 to 3.0 mg/kg. Clonal expansion in partial responders at 0.1-3.0 mg/kg ranked among the lowest.

The assay was immunoSEQ multiplex PCR, and TCRdb's table has in-frame clones only and misses some. This table holds 20,000 to 30,000 clones, approximately 77% found once. This CDR3 comprises 12 residues. Per germline, CDR1 SQVTM and CDR2 ANQGSEA. V was trimmed by 7 bases and J by 1 base, leaving 10 bases between them. This sequence originates from an adult with an advanced solid tumor such as melanoma, head and neck, liver or kidney cancer. Sequencing used CD4+ or CD8+ T cells sorted from blood, obtained in a trial of the OX40 agonist ivuxolimab. V usage is TRBV29-1 and J usage is TRBJ2-5; D is uncertain. Written as DNA, the CDR3 is TGCAGCGCCTCTAGACTCCAAGAGACCCAGTACTTC. Amino acids: CSASRLQETQYF.